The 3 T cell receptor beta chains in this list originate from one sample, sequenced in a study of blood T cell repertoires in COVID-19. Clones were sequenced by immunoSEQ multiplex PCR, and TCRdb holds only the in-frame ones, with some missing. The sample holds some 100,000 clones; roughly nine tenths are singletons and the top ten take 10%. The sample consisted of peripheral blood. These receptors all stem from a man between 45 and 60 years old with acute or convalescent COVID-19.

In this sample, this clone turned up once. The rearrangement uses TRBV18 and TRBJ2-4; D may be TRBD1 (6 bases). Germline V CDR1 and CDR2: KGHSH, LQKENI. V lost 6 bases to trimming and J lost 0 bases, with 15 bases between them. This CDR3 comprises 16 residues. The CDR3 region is CASSPNDRLAKNIQYF. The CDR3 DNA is TGTGCCAGCTCCCCAAACGACAGGCTAGCCAAAAACATTCAGTACTTC.

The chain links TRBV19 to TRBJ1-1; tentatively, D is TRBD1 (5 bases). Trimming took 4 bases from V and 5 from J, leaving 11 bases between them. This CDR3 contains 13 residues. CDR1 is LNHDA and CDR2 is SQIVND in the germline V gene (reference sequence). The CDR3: CASSTGIGTEAFF. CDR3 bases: TGTGCCAGTAGTACAGGGATAGGTACTGAAGCTTTCTTT.

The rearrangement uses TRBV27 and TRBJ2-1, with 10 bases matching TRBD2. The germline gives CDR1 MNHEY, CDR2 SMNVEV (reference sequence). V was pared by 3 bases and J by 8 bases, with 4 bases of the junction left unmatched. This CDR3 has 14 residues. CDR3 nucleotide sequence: TGTGCCAGCAGTTTGTCTAGCGGGAGCGATGAGCAGTTCTTC. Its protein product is CASSLSSGSDEQFF.